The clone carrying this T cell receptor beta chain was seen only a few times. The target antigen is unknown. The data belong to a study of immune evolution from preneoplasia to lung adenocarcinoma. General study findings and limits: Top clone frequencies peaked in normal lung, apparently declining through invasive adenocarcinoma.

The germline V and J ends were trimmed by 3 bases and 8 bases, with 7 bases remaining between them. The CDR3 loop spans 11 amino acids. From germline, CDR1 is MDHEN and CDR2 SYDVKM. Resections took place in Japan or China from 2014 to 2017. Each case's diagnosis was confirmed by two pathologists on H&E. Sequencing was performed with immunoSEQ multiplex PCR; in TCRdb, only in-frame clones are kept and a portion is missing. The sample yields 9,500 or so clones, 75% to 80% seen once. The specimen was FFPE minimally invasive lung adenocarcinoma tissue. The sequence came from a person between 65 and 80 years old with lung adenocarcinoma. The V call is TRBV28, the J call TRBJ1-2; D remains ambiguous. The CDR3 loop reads CASSFAQGYTF. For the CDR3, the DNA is TGTGCCAGCAGTTTTGCCCAAGGCTACACCTTC.